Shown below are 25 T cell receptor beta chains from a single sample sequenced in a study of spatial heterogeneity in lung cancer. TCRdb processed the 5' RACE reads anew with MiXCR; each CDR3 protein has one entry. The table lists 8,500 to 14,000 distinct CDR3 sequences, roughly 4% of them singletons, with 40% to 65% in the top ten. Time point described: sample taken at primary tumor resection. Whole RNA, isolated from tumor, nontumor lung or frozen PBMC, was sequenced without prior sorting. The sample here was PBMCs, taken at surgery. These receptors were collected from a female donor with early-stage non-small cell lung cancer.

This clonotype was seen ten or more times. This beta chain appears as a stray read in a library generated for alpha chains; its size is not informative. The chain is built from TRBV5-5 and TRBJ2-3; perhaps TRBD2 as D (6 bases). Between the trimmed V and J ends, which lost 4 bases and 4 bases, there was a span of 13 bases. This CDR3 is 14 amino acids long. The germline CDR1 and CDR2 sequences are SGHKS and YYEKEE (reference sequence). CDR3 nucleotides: TGTGCCAGCAGCGCCGAATGGGGGGCAGATACGCAGTATTTT. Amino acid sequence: CASSAEWGADTQYF.

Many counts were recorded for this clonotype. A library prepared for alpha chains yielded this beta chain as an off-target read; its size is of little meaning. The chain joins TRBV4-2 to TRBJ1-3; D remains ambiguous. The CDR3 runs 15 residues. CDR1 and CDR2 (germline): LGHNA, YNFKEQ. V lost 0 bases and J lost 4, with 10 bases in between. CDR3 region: CASSQDGTSGNTIYF. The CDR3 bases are TGTGCCAGCAGCCAAGATGGCACCTCGGGAAACACCATATATTTT.

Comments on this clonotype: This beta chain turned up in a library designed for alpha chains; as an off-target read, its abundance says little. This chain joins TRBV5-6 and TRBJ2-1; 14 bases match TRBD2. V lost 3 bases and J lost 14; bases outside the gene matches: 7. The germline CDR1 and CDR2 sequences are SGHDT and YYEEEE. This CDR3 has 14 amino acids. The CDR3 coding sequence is TGTGCCAGCAGCTCGGGACTAGCGGGGGCCAGGGAGTTCTTC. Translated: CASSSGLAGAREFF. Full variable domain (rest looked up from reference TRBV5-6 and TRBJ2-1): DAGVTQSPTHLIKTRGQQVTLRCSPKSGHDTVSWYQQALGQGPQFIFQYYEEEERQRGNFPDRFSGHQFPNYSSELNVNALLLGDSALYLCASSSGLAGAREFFGPGTRLTVL.

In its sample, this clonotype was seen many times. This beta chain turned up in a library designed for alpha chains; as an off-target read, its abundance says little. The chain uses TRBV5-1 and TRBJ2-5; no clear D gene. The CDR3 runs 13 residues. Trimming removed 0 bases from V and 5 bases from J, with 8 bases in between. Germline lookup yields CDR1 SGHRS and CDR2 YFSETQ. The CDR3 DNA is TGCGCCAGCAGCTTGGCTTCTTTGGAGACCCAGTACTTC. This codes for CASSLASLETQYF.

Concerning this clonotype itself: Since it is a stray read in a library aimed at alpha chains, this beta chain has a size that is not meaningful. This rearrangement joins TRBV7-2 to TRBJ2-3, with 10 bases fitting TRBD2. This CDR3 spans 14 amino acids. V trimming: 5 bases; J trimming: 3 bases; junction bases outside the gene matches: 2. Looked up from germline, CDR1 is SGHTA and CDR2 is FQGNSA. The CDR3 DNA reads TGTGCCAGCAGCCCGGGACTAGCGACAGATACGCAGTATTTT. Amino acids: CASSPGLATDTQYF.

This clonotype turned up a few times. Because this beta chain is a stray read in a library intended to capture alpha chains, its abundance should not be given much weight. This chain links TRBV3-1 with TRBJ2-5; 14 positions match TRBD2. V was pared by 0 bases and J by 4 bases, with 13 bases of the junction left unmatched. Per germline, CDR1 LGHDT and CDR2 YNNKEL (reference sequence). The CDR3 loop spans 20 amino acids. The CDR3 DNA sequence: TGTGCCAGCAGCCAAGACCTTTCGTCCGGGACTAGCGGGAGCGGAGAGACCCAGTACTTC. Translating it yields CASSQDLSSGTSGSGETQYF.

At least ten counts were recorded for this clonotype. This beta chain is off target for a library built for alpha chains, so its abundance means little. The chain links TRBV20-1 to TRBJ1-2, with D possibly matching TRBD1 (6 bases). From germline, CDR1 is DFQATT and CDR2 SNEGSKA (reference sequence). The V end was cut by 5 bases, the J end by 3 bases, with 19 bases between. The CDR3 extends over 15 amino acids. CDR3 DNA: TGCAGTGCTGACTCCTCGCGGGGGGCGGACTATGGCTACACCTTC. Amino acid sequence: CSADSSRGADYGYTF.

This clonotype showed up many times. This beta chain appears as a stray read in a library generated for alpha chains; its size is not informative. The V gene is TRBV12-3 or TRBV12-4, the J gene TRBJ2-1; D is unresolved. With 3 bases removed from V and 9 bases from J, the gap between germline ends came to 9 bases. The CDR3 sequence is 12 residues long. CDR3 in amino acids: CASSFLQGEQFF. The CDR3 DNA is TGTGCCAGCAGTTTCCTGCAAGGTGAGCAGTTCTTC.

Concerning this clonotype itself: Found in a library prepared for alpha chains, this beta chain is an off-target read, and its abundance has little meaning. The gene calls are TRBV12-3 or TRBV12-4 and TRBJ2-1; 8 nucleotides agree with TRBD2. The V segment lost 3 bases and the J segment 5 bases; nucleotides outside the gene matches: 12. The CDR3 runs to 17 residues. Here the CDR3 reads CASSFRGRGLGDNEQFF. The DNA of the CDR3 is TGTGCCAGCAGTTTTAGAGGCAGGGGACTAGGAGACAATGAGCAGTTCTTC.

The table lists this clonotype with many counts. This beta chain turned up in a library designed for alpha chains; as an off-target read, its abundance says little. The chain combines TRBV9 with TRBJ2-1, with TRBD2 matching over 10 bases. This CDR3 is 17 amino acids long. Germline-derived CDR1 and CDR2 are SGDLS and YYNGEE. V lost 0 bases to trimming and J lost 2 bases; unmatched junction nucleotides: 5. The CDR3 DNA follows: TGTGCCAGCAGCGTAGGCAGCGGGGGGGGAACCTACAATGAGCAGTTCTTC. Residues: CASSVGSGGGTYNEQFF.

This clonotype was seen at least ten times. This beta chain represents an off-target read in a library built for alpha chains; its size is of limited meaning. CDR3 nucleotide sequence: TGTGCCAGCAGCGGACAGGGTTTTGACGAGCAGTACTTC. It encodes CASSGQGFDEQYF. The chain has TRBV5-6 and TRBJ2-7; 8 bases map to TRBD1. The length of the CDR3 is 13 residues. The germline V gene encodes CDR1 SGHDT and CDR2 YYEEEE. The J segment lost 5 bases and the V segment lost 4 bases, leaving 5 bases of the junction unmatched.

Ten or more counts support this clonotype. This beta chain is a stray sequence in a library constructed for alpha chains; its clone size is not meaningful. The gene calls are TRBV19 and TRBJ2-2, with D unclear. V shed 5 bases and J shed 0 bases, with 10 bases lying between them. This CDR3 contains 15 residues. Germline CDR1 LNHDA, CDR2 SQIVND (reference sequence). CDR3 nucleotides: TGTGCCAGTAGTCTCAGCCACGCGAACACCGGGGAGCTGTTTTTT. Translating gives CASSLSHANTGELFF.

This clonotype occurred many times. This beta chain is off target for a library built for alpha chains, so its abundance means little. The CDR3 loop reads CSVRGTGDTGELFF. The CDR3 nucleotides are TGCAGCGTAAGGGGGACAGGGGACACCGGGGAGCTGTTTTTT. The chain is built from TRBV29-1 and TRBJ2-2; TRBD1 aligns across 10 bases. Unmatched junction bases numbered 4, after V lost 6 bases and J lost 3 bases. The CDR3 consists of 14 residues. The germline CDR1 and CDR2 sequences are SQVTM and ANQGSEA.

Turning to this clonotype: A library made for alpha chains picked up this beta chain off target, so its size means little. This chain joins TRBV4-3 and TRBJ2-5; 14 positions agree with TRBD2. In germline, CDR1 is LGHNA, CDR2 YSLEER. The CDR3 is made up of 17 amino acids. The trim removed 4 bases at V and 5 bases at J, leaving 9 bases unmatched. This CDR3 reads CASSPSTSGRAGETQYF. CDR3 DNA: TGCGCCAGCAGCCCGTCGACTAGCGGGAGGGCCGGGGAGACCCAGTACTTC.

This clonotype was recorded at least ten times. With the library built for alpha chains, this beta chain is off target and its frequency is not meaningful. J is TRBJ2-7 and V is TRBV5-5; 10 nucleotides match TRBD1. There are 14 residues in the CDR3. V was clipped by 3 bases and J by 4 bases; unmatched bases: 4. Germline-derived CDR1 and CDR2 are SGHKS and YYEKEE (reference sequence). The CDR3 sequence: CASSSDRGWYEQYF. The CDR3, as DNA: TGTGCCAGCAGCTCGGACAGGGGGTGGTACGAGCAGTACTTC. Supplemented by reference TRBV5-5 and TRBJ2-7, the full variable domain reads DAGVTQSPTHLIKTRGQQVTLRCSPISGHKSVSWYQQVLGQGPQFIFQYYEKEERGRGNFPDRFSARQFPNYSSELNVNALLLGDSALYLCASSSDRGWYEQYFGPGTRLTVT.

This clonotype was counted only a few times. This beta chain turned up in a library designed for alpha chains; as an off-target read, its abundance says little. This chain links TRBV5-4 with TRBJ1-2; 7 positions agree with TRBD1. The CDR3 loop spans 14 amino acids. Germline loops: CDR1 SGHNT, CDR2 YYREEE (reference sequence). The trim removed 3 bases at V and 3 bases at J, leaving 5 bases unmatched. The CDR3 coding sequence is TGTGCCAGCAGCTCCCCCCAGGGGGACTATGGCTACACCTTC. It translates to CASSSPQGDYGYTF. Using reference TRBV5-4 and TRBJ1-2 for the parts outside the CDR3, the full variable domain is ETGVTQSPTHLIKTRGQQVTLRCSSQSGHNTVSWYQQALGQGPQFIFQYYREEENGRGNFPPRFSGLQFPNYSSELNVNALELDDSALYLCASSSPQGDYGYTFGSGTRLTVV.

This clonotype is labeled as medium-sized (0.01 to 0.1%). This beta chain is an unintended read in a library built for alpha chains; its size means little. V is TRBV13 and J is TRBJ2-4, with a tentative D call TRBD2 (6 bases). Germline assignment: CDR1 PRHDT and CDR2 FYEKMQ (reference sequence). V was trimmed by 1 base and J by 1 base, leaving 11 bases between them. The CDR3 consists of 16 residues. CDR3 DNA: TGTGCCAGCAGCTTAGTCACGGGAGTGGCCAAAAACATTCAGTACTTC. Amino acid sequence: CASSLVTGVAKNIQYF.

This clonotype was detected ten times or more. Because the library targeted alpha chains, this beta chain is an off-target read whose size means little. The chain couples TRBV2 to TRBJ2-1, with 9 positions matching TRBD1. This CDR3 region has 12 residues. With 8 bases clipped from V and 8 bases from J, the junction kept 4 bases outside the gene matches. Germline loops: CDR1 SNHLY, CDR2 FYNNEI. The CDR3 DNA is TGTGCCAGCTTGACAGGGGGAGATGAGCAGTTCTTC. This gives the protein CASLTGGDEQFF.

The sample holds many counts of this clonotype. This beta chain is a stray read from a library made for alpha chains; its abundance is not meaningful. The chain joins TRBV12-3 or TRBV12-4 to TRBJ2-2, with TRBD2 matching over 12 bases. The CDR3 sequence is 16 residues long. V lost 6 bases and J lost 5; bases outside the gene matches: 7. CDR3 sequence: CASRPTGTSGTGELFF. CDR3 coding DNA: TGTGCCAGCAGACCAACCGGGACTAGCGGGACCGGGGAGCTGTTTTTT.

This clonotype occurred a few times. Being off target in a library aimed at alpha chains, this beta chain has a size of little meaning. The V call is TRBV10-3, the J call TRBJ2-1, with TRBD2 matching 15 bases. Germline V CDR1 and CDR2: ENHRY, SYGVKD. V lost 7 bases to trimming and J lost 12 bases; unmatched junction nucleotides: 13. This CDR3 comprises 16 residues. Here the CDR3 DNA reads TGTGCCATCACCGGGACTAGCGGGAGGAGGCCTGAAGGGCAGTTCTTC. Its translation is CAITGTSGRRPEGQFF.

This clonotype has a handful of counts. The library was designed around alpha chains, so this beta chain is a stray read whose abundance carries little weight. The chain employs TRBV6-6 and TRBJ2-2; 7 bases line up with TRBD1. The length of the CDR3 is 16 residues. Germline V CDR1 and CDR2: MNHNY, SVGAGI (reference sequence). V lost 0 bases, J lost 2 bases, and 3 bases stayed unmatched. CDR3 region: CASSYSRGLNTGELFF. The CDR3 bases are TGTGCCAGCAGTTACTCGAGGGGGCTCAACACCGGGGAGCTGTTTTTT.

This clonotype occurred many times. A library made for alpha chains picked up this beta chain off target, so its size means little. The CDR3 spells CSARDSSGGGSTDTQYF. CDR3 DNA sequence: TGCAGTGCTAGAGATAGTAGTGGCGGGGGGTCCACAGATACGCAGTATTTT. The rearrangement uses TRBV20-1 and TRBJ2-3, with TRBD2 matching over 8 bases. Germline CDR1 is DFQATT and CDR2 is SNEGSKA (reference sequence). The CDR3 length is 17 residues. Losses at the gene ends were 0 bases for V and 2 bases for J; bases not matched to a gene: 10.

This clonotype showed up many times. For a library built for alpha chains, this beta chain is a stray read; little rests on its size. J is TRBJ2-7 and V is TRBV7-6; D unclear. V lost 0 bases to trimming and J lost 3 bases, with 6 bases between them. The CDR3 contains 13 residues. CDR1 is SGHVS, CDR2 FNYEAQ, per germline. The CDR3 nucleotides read TGTGCCAGCAGCTTAGCTAGCAGCTACGAGCAGTACTTC. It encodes CASSLASSYEQYF.

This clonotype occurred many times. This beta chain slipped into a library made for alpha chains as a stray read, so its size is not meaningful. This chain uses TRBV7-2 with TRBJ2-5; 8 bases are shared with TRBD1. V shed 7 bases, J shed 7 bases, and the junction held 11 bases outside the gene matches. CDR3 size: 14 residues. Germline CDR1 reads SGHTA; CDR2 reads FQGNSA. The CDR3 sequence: CASNNDRGPGTQYF. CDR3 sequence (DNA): TGTGCCAGCAATAACGACAGGGGCCCTGGGACCCAGTACTTC.

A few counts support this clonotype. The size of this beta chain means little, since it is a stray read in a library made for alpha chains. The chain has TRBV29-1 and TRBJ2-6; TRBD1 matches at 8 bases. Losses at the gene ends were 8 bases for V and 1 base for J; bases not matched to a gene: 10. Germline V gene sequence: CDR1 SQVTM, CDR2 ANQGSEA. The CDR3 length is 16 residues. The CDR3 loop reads CSCLGTGVSGANVLTF. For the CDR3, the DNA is TGCAGCTGTCTCGGGACAGGAGTTTCTGGGGCCAACGTCCTGACTTTC.